One and the same sample provided the 14 T cell receptor beta chains below, sequenced in a study of blood T cell repertoires in COVID-19. Sequencing used immunoSEQ multiplex PCR; TCRdb keeps in-frame clones, though not all of them. The table records under 250,000 clones, 85% to 90% of them present only once. What was sequenced was PBMCs or T cells enriched from blood (not recorded which). The receptors were sampled from a woman aged 18-29 years in a cohort exposed to, infected with or recovered from COVID-19 (not recorded which).

A remark on this clone: Mismatch with germline at one junction end may stem from a read error. The chain couples TRBV5-1 to TRBJ1-1; weak D call: TRBD1 (6 bases). The CDR3 sequence is 13 residues long. The germline gives CDR1 SGHRS, CDR2 YFSETQ. The CDR3 DNA sequence: TGCGCCAGCAGCTTGGAGCCGACAGGCCGAGGAGATTTT. Its translation is CASSLEPTGRGDF.

The chain carries TRBV5-1 and TRBJ2-3, with TRBD1 matching 9 bases. The CDR3 consists of 16 residues. Per germline, CDR1 SGHRS and CDR2 YFSETQ. J gave up 2 bases and V 0 bases, and 4 bases lay outside the gene matches. CDR3 nucleotides: TGCGCCAGCAGCTTGGGGGACAGGGTCCTCACAGATACGCAGTATTTT. Translating gives CASSLGDRVLTDTQYF. Variable domain in full (rest from reference TRBV5-1 and TRBJ2-3): KAGVTQTPRYLIKTRGQQVTLSCSPISGHRSVSWYQQTPGQGLQFLFEYFSETQRNKGNFPGRFSGRQFSNSRSEMNVSTLELGDSALYLCASSLGDRVLTDTQYFGPGTRLTVL.

The chain has TRBV27 and TRBJ2-3; 13 nucleotides align to TRBD2. Germline V gene data show CDR1 as MNHEY and CDR2 as SMNVEV (reference sequence). This CDR3 contains 19 residues. The trim removed 5 bases at V and 0 bases at J, leaving 11 bases unmatched. In DNA, the CDR3 is TGTGCCAGCAGTCGTTCTCCCGGGACTAGCGGGATTAGCACAGATACGCAGTATTTT. Translation: CASSRSPGTSGISTDTQYF.

The J gene is TRBJ2-3, the V gene TRBV11-2; 11 bases align to TRBD2. V was clipped by 2 bases and J by 5 bases; unmatched bases: 9. This CDR3 is built from 17 residues. The germline gives CDR1 SGHAT, CDR2 FQNNGV. CDR3 amino acids: CASSLTVDSGRVDTQYF. CDR3 nucleotides: TGTGCCAGCAGCTTAACGGTTGATAGCGGGAGGGTAGATACGCAGTATTTT.

This rearrangement joins TRBV18 to TRBJ2-2; tentative D call: TRBD1 (6 bases). The ends were cut back, 3 bases at V and 4 bases at J, with 9 bases in the middle. The CDR3 sequence is 14 residues long. Germline V gene lookup returns CDR1 KGHSH and CDR2 LQKENI. Here the CDR3 DNA reads TGTGCCAGCTCACCTGACAGGTCCACCGGGGAGCTGTTTTTT. Protein product: CASSPDRSTGELFF.

The chain is built from TRBV5-8 and TRBJ2-3; D perhaps matches TRBD2 (6 bases). CDR3 length equals 13 residues. V dropped 3 bases and J dropped 3 bases, with 8 bases sitting between them. The germline CDR1 and CDR2 sequences are SGHTS and YDEGEE. The CDR3 DNA reads as TGTGCCAGCAGCTCGGACTATACAGATACGCAGTATTTT. The encoded protein is CASSSDYTDTQYF.

The chain has TRBV11-3 and TRBJ2-5; tentative D call: TRBD1 (5 bases). The CDR3 runs 16 residues. Trimming shortened V by 3 bases and J by 0 bases, and 14 bases separated the two germline ends. CDR1 is SGHNT and CDR2 is YENEEA in the germline V gene. The CDR3 DNA follows: TGTGCCAGCAGCTTCAGGTGTACCAGGGACCAAGAGACCCAGTACTTC. Its translation is CASSFRCTRDQETQYF.

V is TRBV7-6 and J is TRBJ2-7, with 7 bases identical to TRBD2. CDR1 is SGHVS and CDR2 is FNYEAQ in the germline V gene. Germline trimming cut 5 bases from V and 2 bases from J; bases unmatched to any gene: 9. CDR3 length equals 15 residues. The CDR3 is CASSGASGSTYEQYF. CDR3 DNA sequence: TGTGCCAGCAGCGGTGCTAGCGGATCAACCTACGAGCAGTACTTC.

The chain uses TRBV5-1 and TRBJ1-1; TRBD1 agrees at 9 bases. The V gene's germline CDR1 is SGHRS and CDR2 YFSETQ. The ends lost 4 bases at V and 3 bases at J; junction bases unmatched: 10. This CDR3 spans 16 amino acids. CDR3 DNA sequence: TGCGCCAGCAGCCCCGGGACAGGGATGTATGACACTGAAGCTTTCTTT. Translating it yields CASSPGTGMYDTEAFF.

The chain has TRBV4-1 and TRBJ2-3; the D is unclear. The V and J ends lost 0 bases and 6 bases respectively, with 4 bases between them. Germline V gene sequence: CDR1 MGHRA, CDR2 YSYEKL. The CDR3 is made up of 12 amino acids. The CDR3 DNA sequence: TGCGCCAGCAGCCAAGAACGGGATACGCAGTATTTT. It encodes CASSQERDTQYF.

V is TRBV7-4 and J is TRBJ1-6; D gene unclear. There are 14 residues in the CDR3. Trimming took 1 base from V and 10 from J, leaving 11 bases between them. Looked up from germline, CDR1 is SGHVT and CDR2 is SQSDAQ. DNA of the CDR3: TGTGCCAGCAGCTTAGGGGAGGGCGACTCACCCCTCCACTTT. Amino acids: CASSLGEGDSPLHF.

The chain uses TRBV20-1 and TRBJ2-7; 11 bases line up with TRBD2. The V segment lost 3 bases and the J segment 3 bases; nucleotides outside the gene matches: 7. Germline assignment: CDR1 DFQATT and CDR2 SNEGSKA (reference sequence). This CDR3 is built from 15 residues. CDR3 amino acids: CSASKLAGAFYEQYF. As DNA, the CDR3 is TGCAGTGCTAGTAAACTAGCGGGAGCGTTCTACGAGCAGTACTTC.

This clone was detected only a few times. CDR3 coding DNA: TGTGCCAGCAGTATTCAGGGGGCCGCAGATACGCAGTATTTT. This codes for CASSIQGAADTQYF. The gene calls are TRBV7-3 and TRBJ2-3; 8 bases map to TRBD1. CDR3 size: 14 residues. Germline CDR1 is SGHTA and CDR2 is FQGTGA. Trimming at V came to 6 bases and at J to 4 bases, leaving 6 bases not matched to a gene.

This clone was observed many times. The rearrangement uses TRBV5-4 and TRBJ1-5; perhaps TRBD1 as D (5 bases). Trimming removed 0 bases at V and 5 bases at J, with 18 bases between. The V gene's germline CDR1 is SGHNT and CDR2 YYREEE (reference sequence). CDR3 length: 17 amino acids. The CDR3 loop reads CASSLDGSSQGDQPQHF. DNA of the CDR3: TGTGCCAGCAGCTTGGACGGCTCCAGCCAAGGGGATCAGCCCCAGCATTTT.